The source of this T cell receptor (beta chain) is a study of human T cells and chemical hapten exposure. Study-level information: Sensitizing treatment utilized 2% DPC over an approximately 2 cm by approximately 2 cm portion of upper inner arm skin.

At least ten counts were recorded for this clonotype. Its cognate antigen is unknown. The library gave individual cDNA molecules unique molecular identifiers. One entry per CDR3 protein results from TCRdb running MiXCR on the RACE reads. The data show tens of thousands of distinct CDR3 sequences, roughly a tenth seen once. Study observations and caveats: Alopecia in all donors means immunity may differ from healthy individuals.

Sample time point: patch test 1, 2 weeks after DPC sensitization. Treatment defined: therapeutic diphenylcyclopropenone sensitization with weekly scalp DPC. The input for sequencing was whole blood, taken in connection with sensitization to the hapten diphenylcyclopropenone (DPC). This receptor was obtained from a man aged 35 to 55 with alopecia areata. Some clones in this sample may be carry-over from other donors' samples.

The CDR3 sequence is CASSGESSWNSGANVLTF. CDR3 nucleotide sequence: TGTGCCAGCAGCGGCGAGAGTAGTTGGAACTCTGGGGCCAACGTCCTGACTTTC. The chain couples TRBV3-1 to TRBJ2-6; D ambiguous. The germline V and J ends were trimmed by 5 bases and 0 bases, with 17 bases remaining between them. Germline V CDR1 and CDR2: LGHDT, YNNKEL (reference sequence). The CDR3 spans 18 residues.